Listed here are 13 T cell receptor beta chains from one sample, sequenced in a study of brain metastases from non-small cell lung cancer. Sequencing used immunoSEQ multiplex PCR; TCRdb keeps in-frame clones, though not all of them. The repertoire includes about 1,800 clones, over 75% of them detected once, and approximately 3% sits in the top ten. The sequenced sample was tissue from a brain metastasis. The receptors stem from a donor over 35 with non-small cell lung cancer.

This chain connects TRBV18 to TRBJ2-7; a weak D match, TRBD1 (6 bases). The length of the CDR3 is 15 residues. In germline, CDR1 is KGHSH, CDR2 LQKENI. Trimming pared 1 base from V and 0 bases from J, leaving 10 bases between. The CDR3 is CASSPLDSYSYEQYF. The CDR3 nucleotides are TGTGCCAGCTCACCACTGGACAGCTACTCCTACGAGCAGTACTTC.

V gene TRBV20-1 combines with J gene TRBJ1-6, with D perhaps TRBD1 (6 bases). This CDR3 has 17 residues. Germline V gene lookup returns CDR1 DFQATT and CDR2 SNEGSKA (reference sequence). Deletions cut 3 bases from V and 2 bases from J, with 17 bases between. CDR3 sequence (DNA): TGCAGTGCTAGTTCCTATTCAGGGGAAGCCTATAATTCACCCCTCCACTTT. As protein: CSASSYSGEAYNSPLHF.

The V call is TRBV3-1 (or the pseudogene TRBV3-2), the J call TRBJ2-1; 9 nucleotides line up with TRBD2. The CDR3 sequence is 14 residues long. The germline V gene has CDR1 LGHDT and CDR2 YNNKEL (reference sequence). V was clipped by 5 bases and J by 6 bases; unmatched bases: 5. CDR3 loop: CASSYTSGLNEQFF. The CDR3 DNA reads TGTGCCAGCAGCTATACTAGCGGGCTCAATGAGCAGTTCTTC.

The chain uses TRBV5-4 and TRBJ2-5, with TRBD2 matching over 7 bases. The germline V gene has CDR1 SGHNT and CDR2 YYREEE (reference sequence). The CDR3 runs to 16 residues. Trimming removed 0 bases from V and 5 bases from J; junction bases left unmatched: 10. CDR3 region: CASSLVGGSSRETQYF. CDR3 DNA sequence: TGTGCCAGCAGCTTGGTGGGGGGGTCGAGTCGGGAGACCCAGTACTTC. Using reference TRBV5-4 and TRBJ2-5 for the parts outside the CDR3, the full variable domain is ETGVTQSPTHLIKTRGQQVTLRCSSQSGHNTVSWYQQALGQGPQFIFQYYREEENGRGNFPPRFSGLQFPNYSSELNVNALELDDSALYLCASSLVGGSSRETQYFGPGTRLLVL.

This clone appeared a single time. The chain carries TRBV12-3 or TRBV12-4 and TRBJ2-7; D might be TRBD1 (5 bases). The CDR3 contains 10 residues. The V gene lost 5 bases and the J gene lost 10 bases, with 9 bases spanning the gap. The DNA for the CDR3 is TGTGCCAGCAGTACGTGGGGCCAGTACTTC. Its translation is CASSTWGQYF.

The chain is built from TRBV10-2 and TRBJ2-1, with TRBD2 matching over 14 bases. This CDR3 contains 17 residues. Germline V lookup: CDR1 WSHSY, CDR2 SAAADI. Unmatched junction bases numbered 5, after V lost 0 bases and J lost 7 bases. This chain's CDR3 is CASSESRRTSGGNEQFF. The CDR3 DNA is TGCGCCAGCAGTGAGTCCAGAAGGACTAGCGGGGGGAATGAGCAGTTCTTC.

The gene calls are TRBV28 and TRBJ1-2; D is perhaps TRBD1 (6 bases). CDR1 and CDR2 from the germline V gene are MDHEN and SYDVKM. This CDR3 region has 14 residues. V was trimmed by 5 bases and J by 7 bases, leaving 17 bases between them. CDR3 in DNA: TGTGCCAGCAGTCTCCCCAGGGGACGGAGTGGCTACACCTTC. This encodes CASSLPRGRSGYTF.

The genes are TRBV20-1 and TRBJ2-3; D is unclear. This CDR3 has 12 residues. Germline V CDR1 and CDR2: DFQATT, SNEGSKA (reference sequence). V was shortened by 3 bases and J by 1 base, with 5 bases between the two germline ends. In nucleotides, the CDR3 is TGCAGTGCTAGTATGGGCACAGATACGCAGTATTTT. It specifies CSASMGTDTQYF.

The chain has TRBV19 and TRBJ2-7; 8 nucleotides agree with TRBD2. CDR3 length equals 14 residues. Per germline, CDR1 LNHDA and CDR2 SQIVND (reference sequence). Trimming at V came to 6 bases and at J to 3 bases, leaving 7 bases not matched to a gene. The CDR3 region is CASSSRGGDYEQYF. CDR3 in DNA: TGTGCCAGTAGCTCCCGGGGGGGCGACTACGAGCAGTACTTC.

The CDR3 spells CASSLIKSGSKLFF. CDR3 nucleotides: TGTGCCAGCAGTTTAATCAAAAGTGGGTCCAAACTGTTTTTT. J is TRBJ1-4 and V is TRBV27; no reliable D call. The CDR3 is 14 residues long. Trimming cost V 2 bases and J 11 bases, with 15 bases left between them. Germline V gives CDR1 MNHEY, CDR2 SMNVEV (reference sequence).

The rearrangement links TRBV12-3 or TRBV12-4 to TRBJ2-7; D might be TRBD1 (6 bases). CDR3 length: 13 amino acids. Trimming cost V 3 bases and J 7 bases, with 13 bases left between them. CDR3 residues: CASSFSGEGEQYF. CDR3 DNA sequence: TGTGCCAGCAGTTTTTCAGGGGAAGGTGAGCAGTACTTC.

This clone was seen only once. The CDR3 DNA is TGTGCCAGCAGTTACTCATCTTCGGGAGAGACCCAGTACTTC. Its protein product is CASSYSSSGETQYF. The J gene is TRBJ2-5, the V gene TRBV6-2 or TRBV6-3; D is ambiguous. The CDR3 has 14 amino acids. CDR1 is MNHEY and CDR2 is SVGEGT in the germline V gene. Trimming pared 0 bases from V and 4 bases from J, leaving 9 bases between.

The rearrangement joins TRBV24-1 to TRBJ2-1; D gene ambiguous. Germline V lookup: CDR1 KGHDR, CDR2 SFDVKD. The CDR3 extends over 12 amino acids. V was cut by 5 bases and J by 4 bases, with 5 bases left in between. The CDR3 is CATSAVYNEQFF. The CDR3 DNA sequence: TGTGCCACCAGTGCCGTATACAATGAGCAGTTCTTC.